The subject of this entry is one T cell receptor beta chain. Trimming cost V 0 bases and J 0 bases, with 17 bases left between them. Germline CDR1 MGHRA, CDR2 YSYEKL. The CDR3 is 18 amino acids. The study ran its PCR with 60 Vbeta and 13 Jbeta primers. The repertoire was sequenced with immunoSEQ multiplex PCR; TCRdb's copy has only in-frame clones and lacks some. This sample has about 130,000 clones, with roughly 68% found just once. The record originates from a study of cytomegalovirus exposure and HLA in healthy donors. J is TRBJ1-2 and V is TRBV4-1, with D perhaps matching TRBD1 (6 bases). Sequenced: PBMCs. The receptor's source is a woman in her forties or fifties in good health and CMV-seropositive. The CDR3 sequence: CASSQDRAGANSNYGYTF. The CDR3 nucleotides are TGCGCCAGCAGCCAAGATCGGGCAGGGGCCAACTCTAACTATGGCTACACCTTC.